Presented here are 11 T cell receptor beta chains from one specimen sequenced in a study of blood T cell repertoires in COVID-19. The method was immunoSEQ multiplex PCR; TCRdb's version includes in-frame clones alone and lacks a portion of them. The sample lists 300,000 to 400,000 clones, around four fifths seen once, with around 3% in the top ten. The specimen was peripheral blood. Source of these receptors: a man younger than 45 with active or convalescent COVID-19.

This rearrangement joins TRBV28 to TRBJ2-5, with TRBD1 matching 7 bases. CDR3 size: 14 residues. Germline-derived CDR1 and CDR2 are MDHEN and SYDVKM. The V gene end was trimmed by 4 bases and the J gene end by 1 base; junction bases not matched to a gene: 3. The CDR3 bases are TGTGCCAGCAGTTCGGGACAGCTCCAAGAGACCCAGTACTTC. It yields the protein CASSSGQLQETQYF.

The chain employs TRBV28 and TRBJ1-2; no reliable D call. Trimming stripped 6 bases from V and 8 bases from J, with 13 bases between. The CDR3 runs to 12 residues. Germline V gene sequence: CDR1 MDHEN, CDR2 SYDVKM. The CDR3, as DNA: TGTGCCAGCAGGATGGTGGCGGGCGGCTACACCTTC. The encoded protein is CASRMVAGGYTF.

The J gene is TRBJ1-1, the V gene TRBV14; 7 nucleotides align to TRBD1. The CDR3 has 15 amino acids. V lost 2 bases and J lost 4; bases outside the gene matches: 7. CDR1 and CDR2 (germline): SGHDN, FVKESK. The CDR3 sequence is CASSQTRGKVTEAFF. In nucleotides, the CDR3 is TGTGCCAGCAGCCAAACCAGGGGGAAAGTCACTGAAGCTTTCTTT.

J is TRBJ2-1 and V is TRBV9; TRBD1 is a possible D gene (5 bases). Trimming stripped 0 bases from V and 12 bases from J, with 13 bases between. The CDR3 loop spans 13 amino acids. Germline V gives CDR1 SGDLS, CDR2 YYNGEE. This CDR3 reads CASSVEGTGSQFF. The CDR3 nucleotides are TGTGCCAGCAGCGTAGAGGGCACAGGTTCGCAGTTCTTC.

The sample holds one count of this clone. Distinct nucleotide sequences in the sample also encode this CDR3. The chain carries TRBV5-1 and TRBJ2-5; no clear D. The CDR3 spans 13 residues. In germline, CDR1 is SGHRS, CDR2 YFSETQ. Trimming left V 0 bases short and J 2 bases short, with 5 bases between. CDR3 sequence: CASSLGQQETQYF. DNA for the CDR3: TGCGCCAGCAGCTTGGGTCAGCAAGAGACCCAGTACTTC.

The J gene is TRBJ2-1, the V gene TRBV9, with 9 bases lining up with TRBD2. The germline V gene has CDR1 SGDLS and CDR2 YYNGEE. The ends lost 4 bases at V and 4 bases at J; junction bases unmatched: 6. The CDR3 sequence is 15 residues long. The CDR3 loop is CASSKRGAIYNEQFF. The CDR3 region has the DNA TGTGCCAGCAGCAAGCGGGGGGCCATTTACAATGAGCAGTTCTTC.

This chain links TRBV7-2 with TRBJ2-2; the D gene is possibly TRBD2 (6 bases). Germline V gene lookup returns CDR1 SGHTA and CDR2 FQGNSA. The CDR3 has 16 residues. Between the trimmed V and J ends, which lost 6 bases and 0 bases, there was a span of 14 bases. CDR3 in amino acids: CASRGKEGPNTGELFF. CDR3 in DNA: TGTGCCAGCAGGGGCAAGGAGGGGCCGAACACCGGGGAGCTGTTTTTT.

This chain connects TRBV7-9 to TRBJ2-3; D not resolved. CDR3 size: 16 residues. The germline CDR1 and CDR2 sequences are SEHNR and FQNEAQ (reference sequence). V lost 2 bases and J lost 0, with 12 bases in between. The CDR3 nucleotides are TGTGCCAGCAGCTTACTATCTTTTCGGAGCACAGATACGCAGTATTTT. It encodes CASSLLSFRSTDTQYF.

The sample holds a few counts of this clone. The chain employs TRBV30 and TRBJ1-1; D is possibly TRBD1 (6 bases). Germline V lookup: CDR1 GTSNPN, CDR2 SVGIG (reference sequence). The CDR3 sequence is 13 residues long. Trimming shortened V by 3 bases and J by 5 bases, and 13 bases separated the two germline ends. The CDR3 coding sequence is TGTGCCTGGAGCCAGACAGGTTGGACTGAAGCTTTCTTT. Translation: CAWSQTGWTEAFF.

The rearrangement links TRBV4-1 to TRBJ2-1; 10 nucleotides agree with TRBD1. CDR3 size: 16 residues. CDR1 MGHRA and CDR2 YSYEKL come from the germline V gene. Trimming removed 1 base from V and 10 bases from J; junction bases left unmatched: 10. CDR3 region: CASSQGQGQGYREQFF. The CDR3 DNA reads TGCGCCAGCAGCCAAGGGCAGGGACAGGGGTACAGAGAGCAGTTCTTC.

J is TRBJ2-3 and V is TRBV12-5, with a possible D match to TRBD2 (6 bases). Germline loops: CDR1 LGHNT, CDR2 FRNRAP. V was shortened by 4 bases and J by 4 bases, with 9 bases between the two germline ends. CDR3 length: 13 residues. CDR3 sequence reads: CASGSLAADTQYF. The CDR3 coding sequence is TGTGCTAGTGGTTCACTAGCTGCAGATACGCAGTATTTT. Supplemented by reference TRBV12-5 and TRBJ2-3, the full variable domain reads DARVTQTPRHKVTEMGQEVTMRCQPILGHNTVFWYRQTMMQGLELLAYFRNRAPLDDSGMPKDRFSAEMPDATLATLKIQPSEPRDSAVYFCASGSLAADTQYFGPGTRLTVL.